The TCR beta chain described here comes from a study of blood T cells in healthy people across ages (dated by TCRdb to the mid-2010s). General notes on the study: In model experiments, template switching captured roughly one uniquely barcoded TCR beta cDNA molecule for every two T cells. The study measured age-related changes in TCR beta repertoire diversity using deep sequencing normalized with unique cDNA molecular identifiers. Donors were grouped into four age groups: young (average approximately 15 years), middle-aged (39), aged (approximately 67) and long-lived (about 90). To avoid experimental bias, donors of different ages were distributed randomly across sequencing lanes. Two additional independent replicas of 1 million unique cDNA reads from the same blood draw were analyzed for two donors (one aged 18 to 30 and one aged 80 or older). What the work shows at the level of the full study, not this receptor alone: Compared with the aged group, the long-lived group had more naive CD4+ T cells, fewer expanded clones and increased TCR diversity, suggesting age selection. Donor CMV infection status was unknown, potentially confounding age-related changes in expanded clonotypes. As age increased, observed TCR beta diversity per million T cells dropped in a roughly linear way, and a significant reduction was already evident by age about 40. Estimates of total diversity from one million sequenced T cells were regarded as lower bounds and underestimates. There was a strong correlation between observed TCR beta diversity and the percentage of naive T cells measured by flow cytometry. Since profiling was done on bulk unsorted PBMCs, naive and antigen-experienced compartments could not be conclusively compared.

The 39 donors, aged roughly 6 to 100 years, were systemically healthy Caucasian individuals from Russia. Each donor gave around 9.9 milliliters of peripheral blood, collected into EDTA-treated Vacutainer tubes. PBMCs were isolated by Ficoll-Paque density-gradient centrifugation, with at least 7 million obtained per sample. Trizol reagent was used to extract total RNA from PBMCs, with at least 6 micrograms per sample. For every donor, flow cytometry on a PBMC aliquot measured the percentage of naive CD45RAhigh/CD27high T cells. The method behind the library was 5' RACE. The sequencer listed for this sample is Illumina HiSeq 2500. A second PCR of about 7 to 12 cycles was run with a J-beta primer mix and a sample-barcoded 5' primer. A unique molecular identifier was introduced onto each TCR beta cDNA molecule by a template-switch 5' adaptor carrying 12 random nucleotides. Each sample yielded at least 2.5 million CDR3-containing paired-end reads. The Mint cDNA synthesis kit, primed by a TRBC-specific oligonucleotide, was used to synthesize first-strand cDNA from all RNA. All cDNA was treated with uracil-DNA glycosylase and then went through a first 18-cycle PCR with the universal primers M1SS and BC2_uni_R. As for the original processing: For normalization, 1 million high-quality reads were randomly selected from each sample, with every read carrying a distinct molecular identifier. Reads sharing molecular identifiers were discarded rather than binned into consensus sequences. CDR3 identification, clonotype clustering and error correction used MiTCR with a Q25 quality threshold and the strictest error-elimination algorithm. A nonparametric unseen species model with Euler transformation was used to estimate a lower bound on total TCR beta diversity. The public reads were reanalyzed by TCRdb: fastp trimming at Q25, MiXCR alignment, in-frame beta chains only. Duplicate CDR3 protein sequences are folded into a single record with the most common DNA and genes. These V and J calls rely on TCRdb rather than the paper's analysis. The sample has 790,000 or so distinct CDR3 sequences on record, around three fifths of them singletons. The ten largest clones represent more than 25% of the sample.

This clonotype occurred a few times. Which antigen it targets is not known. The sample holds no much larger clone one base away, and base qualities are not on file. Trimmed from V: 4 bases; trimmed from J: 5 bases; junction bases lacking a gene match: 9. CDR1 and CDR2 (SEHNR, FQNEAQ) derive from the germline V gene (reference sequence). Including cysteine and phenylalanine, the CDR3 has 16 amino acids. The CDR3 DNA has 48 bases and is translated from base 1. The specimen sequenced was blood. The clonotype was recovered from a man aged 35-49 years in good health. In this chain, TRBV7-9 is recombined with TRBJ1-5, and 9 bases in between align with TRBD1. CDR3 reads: CASSSIQGAGDQPQHF. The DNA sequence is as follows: TGTGCCAGCAGCTCAATACAGGGGGCCGGGGATCAGCCCCAGCATTTT.